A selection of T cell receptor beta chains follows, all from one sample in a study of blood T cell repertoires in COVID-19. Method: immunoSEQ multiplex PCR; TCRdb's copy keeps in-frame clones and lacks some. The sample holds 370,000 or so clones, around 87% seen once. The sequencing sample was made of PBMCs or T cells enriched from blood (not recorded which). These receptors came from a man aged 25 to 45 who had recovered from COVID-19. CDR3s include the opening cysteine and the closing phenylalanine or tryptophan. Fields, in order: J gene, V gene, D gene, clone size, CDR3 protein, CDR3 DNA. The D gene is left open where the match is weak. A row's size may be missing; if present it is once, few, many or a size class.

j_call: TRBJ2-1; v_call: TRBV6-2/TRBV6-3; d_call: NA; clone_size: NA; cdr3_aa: CASSSHISRGRYNEQFF; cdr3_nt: TGTGCCAGCAGTTCCCACATATCTAGAGGGCGGTACAATGAGCAGTTCTTC
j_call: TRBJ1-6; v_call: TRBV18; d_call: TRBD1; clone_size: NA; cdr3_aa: CASSPGQGFNSPLHF; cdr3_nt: TGTGCCAGCTCACCGGGACAGGGGTTTAATTCACCCCTCCACTTT
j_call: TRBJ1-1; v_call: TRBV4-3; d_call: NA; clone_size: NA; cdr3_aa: CASSQELTENTEAFF; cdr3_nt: TGCGCCAGCAGCCAAGAATTAACAGAGAACACTGAAGCTTTCTTT
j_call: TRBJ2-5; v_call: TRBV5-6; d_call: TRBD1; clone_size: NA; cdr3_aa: CASSPRTGVSETQYF; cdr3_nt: TGTGCCAGCAGCCCGCGGACAGGCGTTAGTGAGACCCAGTACTTC
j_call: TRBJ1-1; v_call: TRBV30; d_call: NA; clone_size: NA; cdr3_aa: CAWSVRGATEAFF; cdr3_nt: TGTGCCTGGAGTGTCAGGGGAGCTACTGAAGCTTTCTTT
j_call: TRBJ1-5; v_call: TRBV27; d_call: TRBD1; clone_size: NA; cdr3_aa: CASSHDMGQGNQPQHF; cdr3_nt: TGTGCCAGCAGCCATGACATGGGACAGGGAAATCAGCCCCAGCATTTT
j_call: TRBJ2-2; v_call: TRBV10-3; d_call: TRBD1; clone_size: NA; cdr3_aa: CAITGGTGSGELFF; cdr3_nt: TGTGCCATCACAGGGGGGACAGGGTCCGGGGAGCTGTTTTTT
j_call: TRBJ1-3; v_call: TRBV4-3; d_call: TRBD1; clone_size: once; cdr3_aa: CASSATGGFSSGNTIYF; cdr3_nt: TGCGCCAGCAGTGCTACAGGGGGGTTTAGCTCTGGAAACACCATATATTTT
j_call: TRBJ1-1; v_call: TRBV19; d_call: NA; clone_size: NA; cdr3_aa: CASRSYGGKANTEAFF; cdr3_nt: TGTGCCAGTAGGTCGTATGGGGGCAAGGCGAACACTGAAGCTTTCTTT
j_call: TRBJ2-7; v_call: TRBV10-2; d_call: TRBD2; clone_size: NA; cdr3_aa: CASSVRDYTREQYF; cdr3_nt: TGCGCCAGCAGTGTCCGGGACTATACCCGCGAGCAGTACTTC
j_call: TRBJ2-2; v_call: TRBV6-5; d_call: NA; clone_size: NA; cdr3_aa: CASRGASNTGELFF; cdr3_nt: TGTGCCAGCAGAGGGGCTTCCAACACCGGGGAGCTGTTTTTT
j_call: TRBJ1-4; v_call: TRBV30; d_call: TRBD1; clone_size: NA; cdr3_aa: CAWDRTGGQILFF; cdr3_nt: TGTGCCTGGGACCGGACAGGGGGTCAAATACTGTTTTTT
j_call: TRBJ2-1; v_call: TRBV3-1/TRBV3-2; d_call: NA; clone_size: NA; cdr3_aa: CASSQEAARGDNEQFF; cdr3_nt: TGTGCCAGCAGCCAAGAAGCGGCCCGAGGCGACAATGAGCAGTTCTTC
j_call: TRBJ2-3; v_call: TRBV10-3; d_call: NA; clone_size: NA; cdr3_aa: CAISDQTDTQYF; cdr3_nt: TGTGCCATCAGTGATCAGACAGATACGCAGTATTTT
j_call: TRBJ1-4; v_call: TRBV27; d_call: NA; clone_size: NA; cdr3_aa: CASSFRGNEKLFF; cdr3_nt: TGTGCCAGCAGTTTCCGGGGTAATGAAAAACTGTTTTTT
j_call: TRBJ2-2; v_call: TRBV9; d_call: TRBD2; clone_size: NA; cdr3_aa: CASSVMGLAAGGELFF; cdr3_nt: TGTGCCAGCAGCGTAATGGGACTAGCGGCGGGCGGGGAGCTGTTTTTT
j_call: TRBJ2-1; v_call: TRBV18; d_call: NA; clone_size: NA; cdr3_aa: CASSPPVFTSYNEQFF; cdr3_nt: TGTGCCAGCTCACCACCGGTTTTTACTTCCTACAATGAGCAGTTCTTC
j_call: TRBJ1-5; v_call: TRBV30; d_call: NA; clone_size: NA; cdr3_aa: CAWTGLAGQPQHF; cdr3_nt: TGTGCCTGGACAGGACTAGCGGGGCAGCCCCAGCATTTT
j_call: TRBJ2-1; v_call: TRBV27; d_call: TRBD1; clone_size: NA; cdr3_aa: CASLGQGPYNEQFF; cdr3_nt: TGTGCCAGCTTGGGACAGGGCCCCTACAATGAGCAGTTCTTC
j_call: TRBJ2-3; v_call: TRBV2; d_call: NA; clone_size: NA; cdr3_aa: CASTSATSTDTQYF; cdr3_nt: TGTGCCAGCACAAGCGCAACTAGCACAGATACGCAGTATTTT
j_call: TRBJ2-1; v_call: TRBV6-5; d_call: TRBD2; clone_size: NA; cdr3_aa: CASSSLAGGGVEQFF; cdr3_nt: TGTGCCAGCAGTTCACTAGCGGGGGGAGGGGTTGAGCAGTTCTTC
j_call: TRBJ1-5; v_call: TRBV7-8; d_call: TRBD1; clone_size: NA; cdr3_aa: CASSLRGDRGPNNQPQHF; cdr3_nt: TGTGCCAGCAGCTTAAGGGGAGACAGGGGGCCGAACAATCAGCCCCAGCATTTT
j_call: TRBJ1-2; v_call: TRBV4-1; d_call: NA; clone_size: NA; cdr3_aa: CASSQGLGEGTFYGYTF; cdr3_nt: TGCGCCAGCAGCCAAGGATTGGGGGAGGGGACCTTCTATGGCTACACCTTC
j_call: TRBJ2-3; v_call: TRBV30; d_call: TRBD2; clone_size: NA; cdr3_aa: CAWSVVLAGGRNTQYF; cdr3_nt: TGTGCCTGGAGTGTGGTACTAGCGGGGGGACGGAACACGCAGTATTTT
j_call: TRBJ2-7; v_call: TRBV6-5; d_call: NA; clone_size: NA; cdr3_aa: CASSRPGFEQYF; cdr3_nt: TGTGCCAGCAGTCGCCCAGGGTTCGAGCAGTACTTC
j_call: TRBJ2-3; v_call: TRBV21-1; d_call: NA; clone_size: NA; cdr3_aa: CASSNGLAGATDTQYF; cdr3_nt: TGTGCCAGCAGCAATGGACTAGCGGGGGCCACAGATACGCAGTATTTT
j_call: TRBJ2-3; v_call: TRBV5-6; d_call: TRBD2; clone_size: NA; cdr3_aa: CASSQDVASGGSTDTQYF; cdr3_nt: TGTGCCAGCAGCCAAGACGTGGCTAGCGGGGGGAGCACAGATACGCAGTATTTT
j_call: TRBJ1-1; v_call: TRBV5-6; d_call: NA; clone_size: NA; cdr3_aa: CASSFGTEAFF; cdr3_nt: TGTGCCAGCAGCTTCGGGACTGAAGCTTTCTTT
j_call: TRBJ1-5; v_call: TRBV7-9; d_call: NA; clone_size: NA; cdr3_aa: CASSLEGGRDQPQHF; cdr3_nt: TGTGCCAGCAGCTTAGAAGGGGGAAGAGATCAGCCCCAGCATTTT
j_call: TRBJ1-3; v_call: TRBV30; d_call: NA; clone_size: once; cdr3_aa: CAWSVWALEGNTIYF; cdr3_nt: TGTGCCTGGAGTGTATGGGCATTAGAAGGAAACACCATATATTTT
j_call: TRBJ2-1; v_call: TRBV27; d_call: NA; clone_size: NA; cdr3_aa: CASSSGFHGVNEQFF; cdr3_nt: TGTGCCAGCAGTTCAGGGTTCCATGGCGTCAATGAGCAGTTCTTC
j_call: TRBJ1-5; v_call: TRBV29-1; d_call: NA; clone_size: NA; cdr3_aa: CSVGIRTEGNQPQHF; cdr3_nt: TGCAGCGTTGGTATCCGAACCGAGGGCAATCAGCCCCAGCATTTT
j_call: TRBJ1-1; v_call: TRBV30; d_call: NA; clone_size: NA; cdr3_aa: CAWSGGTGGTEAFF; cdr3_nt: TGTGCCTGGAGTGGAGGGACGGGAGGGACTGAAGCTTTCTTT
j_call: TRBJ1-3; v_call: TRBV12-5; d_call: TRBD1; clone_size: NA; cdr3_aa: CASGGQVGNTIYF; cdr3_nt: TGTGCTAGTGGTGGACAGGTGGGAAACACCATATATTTT
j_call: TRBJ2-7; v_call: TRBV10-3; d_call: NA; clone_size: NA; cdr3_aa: CAISESAYSYEQYF; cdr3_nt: TGTGCCATCAGTGAAAGTGCCTATTCCTACGAGCAGTACTTC
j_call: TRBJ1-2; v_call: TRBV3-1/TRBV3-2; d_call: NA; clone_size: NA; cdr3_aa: CASSQGQRAGGYTF; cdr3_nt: TGTGCCAGCAGCCAGGGTCAGAGGGCGGGTGGCTACACCTTC
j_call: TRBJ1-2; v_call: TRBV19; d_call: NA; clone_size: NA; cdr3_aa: CASSAIDRTAYGYTF; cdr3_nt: TGTGCCAGTAGCGCCATTGATCGGACAGCCTATGGCTACACCTTC
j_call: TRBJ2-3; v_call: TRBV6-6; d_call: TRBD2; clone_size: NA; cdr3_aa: CASRMGLAVTDTQYF; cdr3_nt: TGTGCCAGCAGGATGGGACTAGCGGTCACAGATACGCAGTATTTT
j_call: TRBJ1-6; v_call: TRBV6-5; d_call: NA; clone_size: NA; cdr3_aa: CASSYSPGYNSPLHF; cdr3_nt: TGTGCCAGCAGTTACTCTCCCGGGTATAATTCACCCCTCCACTTT
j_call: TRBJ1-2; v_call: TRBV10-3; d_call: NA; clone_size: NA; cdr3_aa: CAISESPSGRNANYGYTF; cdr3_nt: TGTGCCATCAGTGAGTCTCCGAGCGGACGCAATGCTAACTATGGCTACACCTTC
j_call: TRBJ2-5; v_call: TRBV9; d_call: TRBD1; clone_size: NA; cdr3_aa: CASSVGPGTVQETQYF; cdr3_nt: TGTGCCAGCAGCGTGGGCCCAGGGACAGTTCAAGAGACCCAGTACTTC
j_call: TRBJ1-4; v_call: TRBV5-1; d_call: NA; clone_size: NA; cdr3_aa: CASSLVVGNEKLFF; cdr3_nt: TGCGCCAGCAGCTTGGTTGTCGGTAATGAAAAACTGTTTTTT
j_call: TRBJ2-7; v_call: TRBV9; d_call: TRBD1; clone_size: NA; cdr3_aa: CASPRGTGENEQYF; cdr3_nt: TGTGCCAGCCCGCGGGGGACAGGGGAAAACGAGCAGTACTTC
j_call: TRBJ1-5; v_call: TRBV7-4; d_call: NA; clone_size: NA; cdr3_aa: CASSCFLGFRTLRGQPQHF; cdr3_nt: TGTGCCAGCAGCTGCTTCTTGGGTTTTCGGACCCTCCGGGGTCAGCCCCAGCATTTT
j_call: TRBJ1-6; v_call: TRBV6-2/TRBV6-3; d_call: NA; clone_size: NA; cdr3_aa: CASSYRGPRGNSPLHF; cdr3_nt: TGTGCCAGCAGTTACCGTGGGCCTCGGGGGAATTCACCCCTCCACTTT